This is a list of T cell receptor beta chains from one sample in a study of Graves' ophthalmopathy and Graves' hyperthyroidism. Via MiXCR, TCRdb re-called the multiplex PCR reads, giving one row per CDR3 protein. Of almost 750,000 distinct CDR3 sequences listed, 35% to 50% are singletons. Sequencing input: peripheral blood. These receptors were taken from an adult man with Graves' ophthalmopathy. CDR3s include the opening cysteine and the closing phenylalanine or tryptophan. A D gene is named only where the DNA matches it firmly.

v_call,j_call,d_call,cdr3_aa
TRBV11-2,TRBJ2-7,-,CASSQGGGRTFYEQYF
TRBV11-2,TRBJ2-7,-,CASSLHRSYEQYF
TRBV12-5,TRBJ2-7,-,CASGLGLGDEQYF
TRBV25-1,TRBJ2-2,TRBD2,CASSPRTSGTGELFF
TRBV20-1,TRBJ1-2,TRBD1,CSARTGGGYGYTF
TRBV2,TRBJ1-6,-,CASSYGRATYNSPLHF
TRBV20-1,TRBJ2-5,-,CSARDRWILGETQYF
TRBV11-2,TRBJ1-2,-,CASSLGSRGNYGYTF
TRBV19,TRBJ1-5,TRBD1,CASSISAGQGPNQPQHF
TRBV11-2,TRBJ1-1,-,CASSLDRMVMNTEAFF
TRBV6-2/TRBV6-3,TRBJ1-2,TRBD1,CASSYSRTGTGTGGYTF
TRBV6-5,TRBJ2-7,TRBD1,CASSYSSTGDEQYF
TRBV29-1,TRBJ2-7,-,CSVEGGERGNGEQYF
TRBV14,TRBJ1-2,-,CASSTDGIYGYTF
TRBV2,TRBJ2-2,-,CARGDLNTGELFF
TRBV20-1,TRBJ1-1,TRBD1,CSARTGWWEAFF
TRBV2,TRBJ2-7,TRBD2,CARSGGGFYEQYF
TRBV2,TRBJ1-2,-,CASNQDSRGYTF